What follows are 14 T cell receptor beta chains derived from one specimen sequenced in a study of T cell responses to AZD1222 COVID-19 vaccine (TCRdb year 2021). Libraries were built with the immunoSEQ multiplex PCR assay. Sourced from immuneACCESS, this table was stored by TCRdb with only in-frame sequences that have V and J called. A share of the clones is absent; for the studies checked, an unresolved V gene accounts for under half, and the remainder has no known explanation. The table for this sample lists roughly 110,000 clones; around 90% of them were counted only once. The top ten hold around 4.3% of the sample. Per the publication, the time point label means: baseline before first vaccination. The sample consisted of peripheral blood, taken on day 0 of AZD1222 vaccination. These receptor sequences come from an adult in good health.

V gene TRBV10-3 combines with J gene TRBJ2-7; 11 positions agree with TRBD2. This CDR3 has 17 residues. Germline V gene lookup returns CDR1 ENHRY and CDR2 SYGVKD. With 1 base clipped from V and 3 bases from J, the junction kept 8 bases outside the gene matches. The CDR3 is CAISELLAGEINYEQYF. The CDR3 nucleotides read TGTGCCATCAGTGAGTTACTAGCGGGAGAAATTAACTACGAGCAGTACTTC.

The genes are TRBV7-2 and TRBJ2-1; D is uncertain. V shed 3 bases and J shed 0 bases, with 9 bases lying between them. The CDR3 is 15 residues long. Per the germline V gene, CDR1 is SGHTA and CDR2 is FQGNSA. Here the CDR3 DNA reads TGTGCCAGCAGCTTGGCAGTACCCTCCTACAATGAGCAGTTCTTC. The encoded protein is CASSLAVPSYNEQFF.

The gene calls are TRBV6-6 and TRBJ1-5; the D gene is possibly TRBD1 (5 bases). The germline CDR1 and CDR2 sequences are MNHNY and SVGAGI (reference sequence). This CDR3 contains 18 residues. The V end was cut by 5 bases, the J end by 4 bases, with 24 bases between. This CDR3 is CASSPALPGPQVNQPQHF. DNA of the CDR3: TGTGCCAGCAGTCCGGCGCTCCCGGGACCTCAAGTTAATCAGCCCCAGCATTTT.

V and J are TRBV14 and TRBJ1-1; perhaps TRBD1 as D (5 bases). The V end lost 1 base, the J end lost 1 base, and 10 bases lay between the germline ends. Germline V gene data show CDR1 as SGHDN and CDR2 as FVKESK. CDR3 length: 15 residues. The CDR3, as DNA: TGTGCCAGCAGCCAAGTTGGGGACCCGAACACTGAAGCTTTCTTT. It codes for CASSQVGDPNTEAFF.

V usage is TRBV24-1 and J usage is TRBJ2-7; 9 bases fit TRBD1. CDR1 is KGHDR and CDR2 is SFDVKD in the germline V gene. This CDR3 has 15 residues. The V gene end was trimmed by 2 bases and the J gene end by 5 bases; junction bases not matched to a gene: 6. The CDR3 protein is CATSDSGQGFDEQYF. CDR3 DNA: TGTGCCACCAGTGATTCGGGACAGGGTTTTGACGAGCAGTACTTC.

V is TRBV6-2 or TRBV6-3 and J is TRBJ1-5; D may be TRBD1 (6 bases). V lost 6 bases and J 5 bases, leaving 14 bases between the germline ends. CDR1 is MNHEY and CDR2 is SVGEGT in the germline V gene. The CDR3 loop spans 14 amino acids. The CDR3 reads CASSGGAGYQPQHF. CDR3 bases: TGTGCCAGCAGCGGGGGGGCCGGATATCAGCCCCAGCATTTT.

The rearrangement joins TRBV6-2 or TRBV6-3 to TRBJ1-2; D not resolved. This CDR3 is built from 12 residues. Looked up from germline, CDR1 is MNHEY and CDR2 is SVGEGT. V lost 5 bases, J lost 5 bases, and 9 bases lay in between. The chain's CDR3 is CASSQDGYGYTF. The DNA of the CDR3 is TGTGCCAGCAGTCAAGACGGTTATGGCTACACCTTC.

The gene calls are TRBV7-9 and TRBJ2-1; 8 bases match TRBD1. Germline CDR1 and CDR2: SEHNR and FQNEAQ (reference sequence). CDR3 length equals 14 residues. Trimming at V came to 4 bases and at J to 8 bases, leaving 7 bases not matched to a gene. CDR3: CASSSATGGYEQFF. CDR3 nucleotide sequence: TGTGCCAGCAGCTCGGCTACAGGGGGGTATGAGCAGTTCTTC. Filled out from reference TRBV7-9 and TRBJ2-1, the complete variable domain reads DTGVSQNPRHKITKRGQNVTFRCDPISEHNRLYWYRQTLGQGPEFLTYFQNEAQLEKSRLLSDRFSAERPKGSFSTLEIQRTEQGDSAMYLCASSSATGGYEQFFGPGTRLTVL.

The V call is TRBV6-4, the J call TRBJ1-1, with 8 bases that match TRBD1. Unmatched junction bases numbered 5, after V lost 6 bases and J lost 2 bases. CDR1 is MRHNA and CDR2 is SNTAGT in the germline V gene. There are 14 residues in the CDR3. The CDR3 coding sequence is TGTGCCAGCAGCCCGACAGGGGATAACACTGAAGCTTTCTTT. Protein product: CASSPTGDNTEAFF.

V and J are TRBV18 and TRBJ2-1; 11 bases line up with TRBD2. There are 15 residues in the CDR3. Losses at the gene ends were 3 bases for V and 6 bases for J; bases not matched to a gene: 4. The germline CDR1 and CDR2 sequences are KGHSH and LQKENI. The CDR3 nucleotides are TGTGCCAGCTCACCGGTAGCGGGAGGGGGCAATGAGCAGTTCTTC. It yields the protein CASSPVAGGGNEQFF.

This chain links TRBV4-2 with TRBJ2-2; the match to TRBD1 covers 7 bases. The J segment lost 5 bases and the V segment lost 0 bases, leaving 3 bases of the junction unmatched. The CDR3 extends over 15 amino acids. Germline CDR1 LGHNA, CDR2 YNFKEQ. CDR3 DNA sequence: TGTGCCAGCAGCCAAGAGGCCAGGGGGACCGGGGAGCTGTTTTTT. It translates to CASSQEARGTGELFF.

V and J are TRBV5-1 and TRBJ2-3, with D hard to call. Germline V gives CDR1 SGHRS, CDR2 YFSETQ. This CDR3 contains 17 residues. V dropped 4 bases and J dropped 4 bases, with 22 bases sitting between them. CDR3 amino acids: CASSPIRLGMAPDTQYF. The CDR3 bases are TGCGCCAGCAGCCCAATACGCCTAGGTATGGCCCCAGATACGCAGTATTTT.

This chain uses TRBV7-2 with TRBJ1-2; the D gene is possibly TRBD1 (5 bases). The CDR3 loop spans 14 amino acids. Trimming removed 3 bases from V and 6 bases from J, with 14 bases in between. Germline V gene data show CDR1 as SGHTA and CDR2 as FQGNSA. The CDR3 DNA reads TGTGCCAGCAGCTTGGGGCAGGGTCAGGATGGCTACACCTTC. Amino acid sequence: CASSLGQGQDGYTF.

The rearrangement joins TRBV6-5 to TRBJ2-7; 15 bases agree with TRBD2. V lost 6 bases to trimming and J lost 1 base; unmatched junction nucleotides: 1. The CDR3 covers 15 residues. The germline CDR1 and CDR2 sequences are MNHEY and SVGAGI. CDR3 sequence reads: CASRGTSGRSYEQYF. Here the CDR3 DNA reads TGTGCCAGCAGGGGGACTAGCGGGAGGTCCTACGAGCAGTACTTC.